The clone carrying this TCR beta chain was seen a handful of times. The target antigen is unknown. This specimen belongs to a study of beta chain features in type 1 diabetes. V was cut by 9 bases and J by 6 bases, with 19 bases left in between. In germline, CDR1 is SGHRS, CDR2 YFSETQ. The CDR3 length is 14 residues. Findings and limits, study-wide: Relative to healthy donors, patients appeared to have naive, central memory and Treg TCRB repertoires that were more similar.

The sequenced template was cDNA made from the entire isolated RNA. An average of about 3.57 million reads was obtained for naive, central memory and regulatory T cell samples. Clones were sequenced by immunoSEQ multiplex PCR, and TCRdb holds only the in-frame ones, with some missing. The sample lists 860,000 or so clones; roughly 17% were seen once. Each sorted fraction was over 95% pure. The clonotype comes from a woman under 30 in good health. The sequenced sample consisted of naive CD4+ T cells from blood. The V and J genes are TRBV5-1 and TRBJ2-1; D ambiguous. The CDR3, as DNA: TGCGCCACCTCCTCCAACCCAGGTTCCAATGAGCAGTTCTTC. Translating it yields CATSSNPGSNEQFF.